This is a list of T cell receptor beta chains from one sample in a study of T-cell reconstitution after alpha-beta-depleted transplantation in children. TCRdb reanalysed the PCR reads using MiXCR and keeps one entry per CDR3 protein. Among 500,000 to 600,000 distinct CDR3 sequences, 20% to 30% were seen once, and the ten largest hold about 35%. Sequences were derived from PBMCs, sampled before TCRalphabeta/CD19-depleted stem cell transplant. The receptor source for this set is a boy in the first two years of life with Wiskott-Aldrich syndrome, due to receive a stem cell transplant. Each CDR3 is given with its conserved first and last residue. D genes are given only for firm matches.

v_gene	d_gene	j_gene	CDR3aa
TRBV9	TRBD2	TRBJ2-1	CASSALAGGFNEQFF
TRBV5-4	.	TRBJ2-3	CASSSGPNTDTQYF
TRBV4-2	.	TRBJ1-6	CASSQDTRGRYNSPLHF
TRBV10-1	.	TRBJ2-7	CASSESIGTWGEQYF
TRBV11-3	.	TRBJ2-6	CASSFGYGNSGANVLTF
TRBV20-1	.	TRBJ1-1	CSARDGGRTEAFF
TRBV2	.	TRBJ1-3	CASSGTVGNTIYF
TRBV11-2	.	TRBJ1-1	CASSPGEHRNTEAFF
TRBV9	.	TRBJ2-5	CASSVGYRETQYF
TRBV5-1	.	TRBJ2-1	CASSLVGLPYNEQFF
TRBV29-1	TRBD1	TRBJ2-1	CSVAQGAANEQFF
TRBV27	.	TRBJ1-2	CASSLWGQRGINYGYTF
TRBV20-1	TRBD2	TRBJ2-5	CSASPGLAGGGETQYF
TRBV3-1	TRBD2	TRBJ2-7	CASSQSFLTSGLREQYF
TRBV5-1	.	TRBJ2-6	CASSVHRVPGANVLTF
TRBV5-5	TRBD2	TRBJ2-7	CASSHWTSGFYEQYF
TRBV9	.	TRBJ1-2	CASSVGGPNYGYTF
TRBV4-2	TRBD2	TRBJ2-1	CASSQGASGSGGQFF
TRBV15	TRBD1	TRBJ1-4	CATSSTGGDEKLFF
TRBV28	.	TRBJ2-7	CASSSYYEQYF
TRBV28	.	TRBJ2-5	CASSLLTETQYF
TRBV29-1	.	TRBJ2-1	CSGAWLVGDEQFF
TRBV12-3/TRBV12-4	.	TRBJ1-1	CASRARGGTEAFF
TRBV29-1	TRBD2	TRBJ2-3	CSVKSGNTDTQYF
TRBV14	.	TRBJ2-3	CASSLNLAPYLTDTQYF